What follows are 29 T cell receptor beta chains derived from one specimen sequenced in a study of identifying expanded T cells in peripheral blood. Only in-frame clones appear in the TCRdb table, and some are missing; sequencing was by immunoSEQ multiplex PCR. The data show over 85,000 clones, approximately 90% seen once. Sequencing input: blood. Source of these receptors: a person aged 18 to 75 in good health.

The chain has TRBV5-5 and TRBJ1-1, with TRBD1 matching over 9 bases. Germline trimming cut 1 base from V and 0 bases from J; bases unmatched to any gene: 10. CDR1 is SGHKS and CDR2 is YYEKEE in the germline V gene (reference sequence). The CDR3 sequence is 18 residues long. The CDR3 DNA sequence: TGTGCCAGCAGCTTGAATCCGGGACAGGGTCGTCTGAACACTGAAGCTTTCTTT. This translates into CASSLNPGQGRLNTEAFF.

The CDR3 DNA reads TGTGCCAGCAGCAAAGGTGCAGTTGTGGGAGACACCATATATTTT. Encoded protein: CASSKGAVVGDTIYF. V and J are TRBV5-5 and TRBJ1-3, with D uncertain. Trimming took 4 bases from V and 8 from J, leaving 19 bases between them. From germline, CDR1 is SGHKS and CDR2 YYEKEE (reference sequence). This CDR3 contains 15 residues.

The V gene is TRBV7-2, the J gene TRBJ2-2; perhaps D is TRBD1 or TRBD2 (6 bases each). Germline assignment: CDR1 SGHTA and CDR2 FQGNSA. Trimming cost V 5 bases and J 8 bases, with 18 bases left between them. This CDR3 is built from 15 residues. The CDR3 sequence: CASSARGPGAGELFF. CDR3 DNA sequence: TGTGCCAGCAGCGCTCGGGGCCCGGGGGCAGGGGAGCTGTTTTTT.

This chain joins TRBV7-7 and TRBJ1-1; D ambiguous. The V gene lost 5 bases and the J gene lost 3 bases, with 10 bases spanning the gap. Germline CDR1 SSHAT, CDR2 FNYEAQ (reference sequence). This CDR3 contains 13 residues. This CDR3 is CASSRGVDTEAFF. The CDR3, as DNA: TGTGCCAGCAGCCGCGGGGTGGACACTGAAGCTTTCTTT. Using reference TRBV7-7 and TRBJ1-1 for the parts outside the CDR3, the full variable domain is GAGVSQSPRYKVTKRGQDVTLRCDPISSHATLYWYQQALGQGPEFLTYFNYEAQPDKSGLPSDRFSAERPEGSISTLTIQRTEQRDSAMYRCASSRGVDTEAFFGQGTRLTVV.

This chain uses TRBV28 with TRBJ2-7; TRBD2 agrees at 10 bases. The length of the CDR3 is 15 residues. Germline V lookup: CDR1 MDHEN, CDR2 SYDVKM. J gave up 3 bases and V 7 bases, and 9 bases lay outside the gene matches. The CDR3 loop is CASTPSGSGRYEQYF. As DNA, the CDR3 is TGTGCCAGCACACCTAGCGGGAGCGGTCGCTACGAGCAGTACTTC.

V and J are TRBV18 and TRBJ1-1, with D uncertain. This CDR3 region has 14 residues. V lost 4 bases and J lost 5, with 14 bases in between. Germline CDR1 reads KGHSH; CDR2 reads LQKENI. In nucleotides, the CDR3 is TGTGCCAGCTCACGGGAAACAGCGGGAACTGAAGCTTTCTTT. This gives the protein CASSRETAGTEAFF.

This clone has just a few counts. V usage is TRBV7-9 and J usage is TRBJ1-4; D is ambiguous. CDR3 length equals 14 residues. Germline lookup yields CDR1 SEHNR and CDR2 FQNEAQ (reference sequence). Trimming left V 3 bases short and J 8 bases short, with 13 bases between. In nucleotides, the CDR3 is TGTGCCAGCAGCTTTGAGTCCCTGGGCGAAAAACTGTTTTTT. Encoded protein: CASSFESLGEKLFF.

This clone was observed a single time. This rearrangement joins TRBV10-3 to TRBJ1-1, with D unclear. Germline V gene data show CDR1 as ENHRY and CDR2 as SYGVKD. The CDR3 has 13 amino acids. V was pared by 7 bases and J by 1 base, with 10 bases between. CDR3 in amino acids: CAIKGDQNTEAFF. The CDR3 coding sequence is TGTGCCATCAAAGGAGACCAGAACACTGAAGCTTTCTTT.

The V gene is TRBV2, the J gene TRBJ2-7; 8 bases align to TRBD1. J lost 6 bases, V lost 7 bases, and 8 bases had no gene match. The CDR3 contains 13 residues. Germline V lookup: CDR1 SNHLY, CDR2 FYNNEI. CDR3 sequence (DNA): TGTGCCAGCATGCCGGACAGGGCCTTCGAGCAGTACTTC. It translates to CASMPDRAFEQYF.

The rearrangement uses TRBV19 and TRBJ2-3, with D perhaps TRBD2 (6 bases). The CDR3 spans 16 residues. Germline-derived CDR1 and CDR2 are LNHDA and SQIVND (reference sequence). Deletions cut 1 base from V and 0 bases from J, with 11 bases between. This chain's CDR3 is CASSIGEAYSTDTQYF. The CDR3, as DNA: TGTGCCAGTAGTATAGGGGAGGCTTATAGCACAGATACGCAGTATTTT.

The chain couples TRBV28 to TRBJ1-2; no firm D call. The CDR3 spans 14 residues. Trimming removed 3 bases from V and 6 bases from J, with 14 bases in between. From germline, CDR1 is MDHEN and CDR2 SYDVKM. The CDR3 DNA sequence: TGTGCCAGCAGTTTTTTAGGCCCTGGGGATGGCTACACCTTC. Its protein product is CASSFLGPGDGYTF.

V gene TRBV18 combines with J gene TRBJ1-1, with 9 bases aligning to TRBD1. The CDR3 runs to 16 residues. CDR1 KGHSH and CDR2 LQKENI come from the germline V gene. V was clipped by 3 bases and J by 8 bases; unmatched bases: 13. This CDR3 is CASSPLTMGQGGEAFF. In DNA form, the CDR3 reads TGTGCCAGCTCACCCCTAACCATGGGACAGGGCGGGGAAGCTTTCTTT.

The chain links TRBV19 to TRBJ2-1; D is uncertain. The CDR3 length is 14 residues. Trimming stripped 5 bases from V and 0 bases from J, with 8 bases between. CDR1 is LNHDA and CDR2 is SQIVND in the germline V gene (reference sequence). The CDR3 DNA follows: TGTGCCAGTAGTCCGACCCGCTCCTACAATGAGCAGTTCTTC. Amino acids: CASSPTRSYNEQFF.

As DNA, the CDR3 is TGCAGTGCTCGGGACGTAGGAGAGCAGTTCTTC. Translating it yields CSARDVGEQFF. The rearrangement links TRBV20-1 to TRBJ2-1; the D gene could be TRBD1 or TRBD2 (5 bases each). Germline-derived CDR1 and CDR2 are DFQATT and SNEGSKA (reference sequence). The length of the CDR3 is 11 residues. V lost 5 bases and J lost 10, with 12 bases in between.

The chain links TRBV29-1 to TRBJ1-2; the D gene is possibly TRBD1 (5 bases). The CDR3 covers 12 residues. V gave up 6 bases and J gave up 5 bases, with 13 bases separating them. In germline, CDR1 is SQVTM, CDR2 ANQGSEA. CDR3 region: CSVADRQYGYTF. The CDR3 DNA reads as TGCAGCGTAGCCGACAGACAATATGGCTACACCTTC.

The rearrangement uses TRBV7-9 and TRBJ2-1; 12 bases map to TRBD2. V lost 1 base, J lost 12 bases, and 1 base stayed unmatched. Germline V gives CDR1 SEHNR, CDR2 FQNEAQ (reference sequence). CDR3 length: 13 residues. The CDR3 protein is CASSLGTSGTQFF. The CDR3 nucleotides read TGTGCCAGCAGCTTAGGGACTAGCGGGACGCAGTTCTTC.

The V call is TRBV9, the J call TRBJ2-2; the D is unclear. Germline lookup yields CDR1 SGDLS and CDR2 YYNGEE. Trimming stripped 5 bases from V and 5 bases from J, with 16 bases between. There are 15 residues in the CDR3. CDR3 residues: CASSTPGNGTGELFF. The CDR3 nucleotides are TGTGCCAGCAGTACCCCGGGCAACGGGACCGGGGAGCTGTTTTTT.

The chain uses TRBV30 and TRBJ2-2, with D possibly being TRBD2 (6 bases). Germline assignment: CDR1 GTSNPN and CDR2 SVGIG (reference sequence). This CDR3 is built from 13 residues. CDR3 nucleotide sequence: TGTGCATTAGCGGCGTCGAACACCGGGGAGCTGTTTTTT. It specifies CALAASNTGELFF. The full variable domain, in which reference TRBV30 and TRBJ2-2 provide the parts outside the CDR3, is SQTIHQWPATLVQPVGSPLSLECTVEGTSNPNLYWYRQAAGRGLQLLFYSVGIGQISSEVPQNLSASRPQDRQFILSSKKLLLSDSGFYLCALAASNTGELFFGEGSRLTVL.

The CDR3 DNA is TGTGCCAGCAGCTTAGAGTACCAGGGGCGGGGATGGAGCTCCTACGAGCAGTACTTC. Amino acid sequence: CASSLEYQGRGWSSYEQYF. The chain employs TRBV7-9 and TRBJ2-7, with D tentatively TRBD1 or TRBD2 (6 bases each). CDR3 length equals 19 residues. Trimming removed 1 base from V and 0 bases from J, with 22 bases in between. The V gene's germline CDR1 is SEHNR and CDR2 FQNEAQ (reference sequence).

The chain uses TRBV4-2 and TRBJ2-3; the match to TRBD2 covers 10 bases. V lost 8 bases and J lost 6; bases outside the gene matches: 8. This CDR3 is built from 14 residues. Germline V gene data show CDR1 as LGHNA and CDR2 as YNFKEQ. This CDR3 reads CASSSGLASDTQYF. As DNA, the CDR3 is TGTGCCAGCTCGTCGGGACTAGCGTCCGATACGCAGTATTTT.

The V call is TRBV7-2, the J call TRBJ1-2; D remains unclear. Germline-derived CDR1 and CDR2 are SGHTA and FQGNSA. The V gene lost 0 bases and the J gene lost 4 bases, with 12 bases spanning the gap. The CDR3 is made up of 15 amino acids. In DNA form, the CDR3 reads TGTGCCAGCAGCTTAGCCGGCCCCCCGCCCTATGGCTACACCTTC. Protein product: CASSLAGPPPYGYTF.

The chain couples TRBV18 to TRBJ2-5, with 9 bases fitting TRBD1. The V and J ends lost 0 bases and 2 bases, in that order; junction bases with no gene match: 4. Germline CDR1 KGHSH, CDR2 LQKENI. CDR3 size: 16 residues. CDR3 amino acids: CASSPPTGQGQETQYF. CDR3 bases: TGTGCCAGCTCACCACCTACGGGACAGGGACAAGAGACCCAGTACTTC.

The V and J genes are TRBV7-9 and TRBJ1-2; D is possibly TRBD1 (6 bases). This CDR3 has 15 amino acids. CDR1 is SEHNR and CDR2 is FQNEAQ in the germline V gene (reference sequence). Trimming removed 1 base at V and 4 bases at J, with 13 bases between. The CDR3 loop reads CASSLGPGEVYGYTF. CDR3 in DNA: TGTGCCAGCAGCTTAGGTCCAGGGGAGGTCTATGGCTACACCTTC.

The CDR3 protein is CASSEVPADEQFF. CDR3 bases: TGTGCCAGCAGTGAAGTCCCGGCGGATGAGCAGTTCTTC. The chain carries TRBV6-1 and TRBJ2-1, with no clear D. Between the trimmed V and J ends, which lost 1 base and 8 bases, there was a span of 9 bases. CDR3 length: 13 residues. CDR1 is MNHNS and CDR2 is SASEGT in the germline V gene.

In its sample, this clone was seen once. The chain joins TRBV2 to TRBJ1-2, with a tentative D call TRBD1 (6 bases). The CDR3 covers 14 residues. Germline lookup yields CDR1 SNHLY and CDR2 FYNNEI. V shed 11 bases and J shed 4 bases, with 20 bases lying between them. The CDR3 here is CAGHEGQPLYGYTF. CDR3 in DNA: TGTGCCGGGCACGAAGGACAGCCGCTCTATGGCTACACCTTC.

The chain uses TRBV7-2 and TRBJ1-2; no definite D call. In germline, CDR1 is SGHTA, CDR2 FQGNSA. V was trimmed by 5 bases and J by 8 bases, leaving 21 bases between them. The CDR3 is 15 residues long. CDR3 DNA: TGTGCCAGCAGCCTCCTGGGCCGGCTAGTGGGAGGCTACACCTTC. Amino acids: CASSLLGRLVGGYTF. Supplemented by reference TRBV7-2 and TRBJ1-2, the full variable domain reads GAGVSQSPSNKVTEKGKDVELRCDPISGHTALYWYRQSLGQGLEFLIYFQGNSAPDKSGLPSDRFSAERTGGSVSTLTIQRTQQEDSAVYLCASSLLGRLVGGYTFGSGTRLTVV.

The V call is TRBV10-1, the J call TRBJ1-4, with a tentative D call TRBD1 (5 bases). The CDR3 length is 17 residues. Germline V CDR1 and CDR2: WNHNN, SYGVQD (reference sequence). V was shortened by 0 bases and J by 0 bases, with 11 bases between the two germline ends. CDR3 sequence reads: CASSESKGRATNEKLFF. In nucleotides, the CDR3 is TGCGCCAGCAGTGAGTCCAAGGGGCGAGCAACTAATGAAAAACTGTTTTTT.

The chain joins TRBV15 to TRBJ1-1; no firm D call. The CDR3 spans 14 residues. V lost 1 base to trimming and J lost 2 bases, with 8 bases between them. Germline V gene data show CDR1 as LNHNV and CDR2 as YYDKDF (reference sequence). DNA for the CDR3: TGTGCCACCAGCAGAGTGGGCGGTAACACTGAAGCTTTCTTT. This sequence encodes CATSRVGGNTEAFF.

The rearrangement joins TRBV6-1 to TRBJ1-2; TRBD1 aligns across 7 bases. Trimming cost V 4 bases and J 2 bases; bases outside gene matches: 16. The CDR3 extends over 18 amino acids. Germline CDR1 MNHNS, CDR2 SASEGT. The CDR3 is CASSALGQLLDSNYGYTF. CDR3 coding DNA: TGTGCCAGCAGTGCCTTGGGACAGCTACTCGACTCCAACTATGGCTACACCTTC.